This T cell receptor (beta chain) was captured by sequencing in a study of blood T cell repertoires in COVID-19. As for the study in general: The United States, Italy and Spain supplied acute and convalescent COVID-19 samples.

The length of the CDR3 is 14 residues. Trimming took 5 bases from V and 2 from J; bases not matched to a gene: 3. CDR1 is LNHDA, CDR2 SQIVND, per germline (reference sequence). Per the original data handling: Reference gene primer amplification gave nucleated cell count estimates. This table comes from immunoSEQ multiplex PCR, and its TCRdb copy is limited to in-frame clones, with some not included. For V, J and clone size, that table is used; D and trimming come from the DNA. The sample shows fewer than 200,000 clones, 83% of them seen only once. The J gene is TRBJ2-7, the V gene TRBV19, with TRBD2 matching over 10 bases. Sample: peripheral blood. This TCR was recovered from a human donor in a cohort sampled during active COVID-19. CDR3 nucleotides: TGTGCCAGTAGTCCCCTAGCGGGGGCCTACGAGCAGTACTTC. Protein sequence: CASSPLAGAYEQYF.